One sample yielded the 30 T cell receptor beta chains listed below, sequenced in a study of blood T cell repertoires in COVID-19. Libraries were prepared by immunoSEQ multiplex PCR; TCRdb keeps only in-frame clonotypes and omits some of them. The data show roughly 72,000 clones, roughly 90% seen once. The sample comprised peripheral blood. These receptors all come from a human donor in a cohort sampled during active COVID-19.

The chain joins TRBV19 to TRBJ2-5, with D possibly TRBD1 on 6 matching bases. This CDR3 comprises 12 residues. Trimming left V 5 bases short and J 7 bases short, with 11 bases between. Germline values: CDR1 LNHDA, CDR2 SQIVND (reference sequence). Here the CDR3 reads CASSAQGSTQYF. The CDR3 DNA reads TGTGCCAGTAGTGCTCAGGGGTCGACCCAGTACTTC.

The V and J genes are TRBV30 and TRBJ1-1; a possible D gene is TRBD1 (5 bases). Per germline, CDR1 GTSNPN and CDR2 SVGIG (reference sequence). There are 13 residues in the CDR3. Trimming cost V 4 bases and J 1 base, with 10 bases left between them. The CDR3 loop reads CAWTRDRNTEAFF. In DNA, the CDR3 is TGTGCCTGGACACGCGACAGGAACACTGAAGCTTTCTTT.

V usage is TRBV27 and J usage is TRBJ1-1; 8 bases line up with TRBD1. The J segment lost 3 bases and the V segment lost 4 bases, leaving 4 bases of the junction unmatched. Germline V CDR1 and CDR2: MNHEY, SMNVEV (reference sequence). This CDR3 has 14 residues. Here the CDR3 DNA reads TGTGCCAGCAGTTGGACAGGGAGGGACACTGAAGCTTTCTTT. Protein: CASSWTGRDTEAFF.

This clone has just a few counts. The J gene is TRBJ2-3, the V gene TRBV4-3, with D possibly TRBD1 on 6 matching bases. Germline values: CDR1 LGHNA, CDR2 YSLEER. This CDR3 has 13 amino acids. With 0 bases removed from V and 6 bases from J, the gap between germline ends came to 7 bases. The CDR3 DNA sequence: TGCGCCAGCAGCCAAGATCAGGGGGATACGCAGTATTTT. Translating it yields CASSQDQGDTQYF.

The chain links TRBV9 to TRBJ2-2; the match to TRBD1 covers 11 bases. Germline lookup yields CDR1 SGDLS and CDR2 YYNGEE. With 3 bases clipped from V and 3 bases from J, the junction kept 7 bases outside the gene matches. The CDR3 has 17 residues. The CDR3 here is CASSAGQGAQYTGELFF. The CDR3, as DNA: TGTGCCAGCAGCGCCGGACAGGGGGCGCAGTACACCGGGGAGCTGTTTTTT.

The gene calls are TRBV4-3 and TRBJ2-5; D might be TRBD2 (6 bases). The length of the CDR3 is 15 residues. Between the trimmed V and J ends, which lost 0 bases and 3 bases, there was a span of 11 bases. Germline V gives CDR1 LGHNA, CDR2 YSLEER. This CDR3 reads CASSQDRRGEETQYF. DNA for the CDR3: TGCGCCAGCAGCCAAGATCGGCGGGGTGAAGAGACCCAGTACTTC.

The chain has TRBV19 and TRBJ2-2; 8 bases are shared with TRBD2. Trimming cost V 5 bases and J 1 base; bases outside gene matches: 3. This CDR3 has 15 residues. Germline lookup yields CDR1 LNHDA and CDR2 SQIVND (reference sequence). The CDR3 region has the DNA TGTGCCAGTAGTCCCGCGGGGGGGAACACCGGGGAGCTGTTTTTT. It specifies CASSPAGGNTGELFF.

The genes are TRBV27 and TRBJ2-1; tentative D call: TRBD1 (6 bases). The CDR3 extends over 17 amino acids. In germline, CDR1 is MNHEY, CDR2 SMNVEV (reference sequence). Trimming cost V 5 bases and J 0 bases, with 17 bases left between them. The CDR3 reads CASSRLWGQSSYNEQFF. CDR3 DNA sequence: TGTGCCAGCAGTCGCCTCTGGGGGCAGAGCTCCTACAATGAGCAGTTCTTC.

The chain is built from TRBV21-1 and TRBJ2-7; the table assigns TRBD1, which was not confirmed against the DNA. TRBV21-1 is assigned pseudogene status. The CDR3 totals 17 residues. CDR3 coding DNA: TGTGCCAGCAGCAAATATGCAGGGTTCGGTGGGCCCTACGAGCAGTACTTC. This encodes CASSKYAGFGGPYEQYF.

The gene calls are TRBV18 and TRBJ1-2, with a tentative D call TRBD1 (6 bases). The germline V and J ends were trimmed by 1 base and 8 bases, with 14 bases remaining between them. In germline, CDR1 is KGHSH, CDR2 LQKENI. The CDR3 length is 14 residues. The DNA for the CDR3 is TGTGCCAGCTCACCACAGACAGGACCACGGGGCTACACCTTC. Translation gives CASSPQTGPRGYTF.

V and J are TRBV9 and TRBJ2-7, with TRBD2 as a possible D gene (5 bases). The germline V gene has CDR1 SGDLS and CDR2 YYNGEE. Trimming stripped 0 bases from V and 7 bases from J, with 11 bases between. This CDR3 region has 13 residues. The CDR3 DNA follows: TGTGCCAGCAGCGTAGACGGCTCGGGGGAGCAGTACTTC. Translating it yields CASSVDGSGEQYF.

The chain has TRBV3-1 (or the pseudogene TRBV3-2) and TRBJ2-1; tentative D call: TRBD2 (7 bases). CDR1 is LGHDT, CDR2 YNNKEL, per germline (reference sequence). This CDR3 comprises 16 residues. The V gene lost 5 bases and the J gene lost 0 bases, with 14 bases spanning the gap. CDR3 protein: CASSNEGGGSYNEQFF. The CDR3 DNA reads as TGTGCCAGCAGCAATGAGGGGGGGGGCTCCTACAATGAGCAGTTCTTC.

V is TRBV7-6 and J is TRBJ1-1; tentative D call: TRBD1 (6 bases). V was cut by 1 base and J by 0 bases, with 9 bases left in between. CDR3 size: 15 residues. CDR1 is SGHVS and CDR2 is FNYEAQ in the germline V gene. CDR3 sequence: CASSLGRGLNTEAFF. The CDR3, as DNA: TGTGCCAGCAGCTTAGGGCGGGGGCTGAACACTGAAGCTTTCTTT. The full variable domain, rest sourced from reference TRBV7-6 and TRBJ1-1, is GAGVSQSPRYKVTKRGQDVALRCDPISGHVSLYWYRQALGQGPEFLTYFNYEAQQDKSGLPNDRFSAERPEGSISTLTIQRTEQRDSAMYRCASSLGRGLNTEAFFGQGTRLTVV.

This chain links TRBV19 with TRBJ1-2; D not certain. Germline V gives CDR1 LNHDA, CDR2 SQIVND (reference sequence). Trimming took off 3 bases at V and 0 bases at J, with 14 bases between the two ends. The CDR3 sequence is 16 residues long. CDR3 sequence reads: CASSMARTGANYGYTF. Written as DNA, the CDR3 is TGTGCCAGTAGTATGGCCAGGACGGGAGCTAACTATGGCTACACCTTC.

The CDR3: CASKIMAGTSYNEQFF. DNA of the CDR3: TGTGCCAGTAAAATTATGGCAGGCACCTCCTACAATGAGCAGTTCTTC. The chain combines TRBV19 with TRBJ2-1; no reliable D call. Trimming pared 7 bases from V and 0 bases from J, leaving 16 bases between. CDR3 length equals 16 residues. CDR1 is LNHDA and CDR2 is SQIVND in the germline V gene (reference sequence).

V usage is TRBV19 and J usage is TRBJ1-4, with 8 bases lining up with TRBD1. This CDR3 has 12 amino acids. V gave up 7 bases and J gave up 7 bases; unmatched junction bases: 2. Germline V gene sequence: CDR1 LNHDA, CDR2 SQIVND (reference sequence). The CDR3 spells CASTDRAEKLFF. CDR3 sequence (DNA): TGTGCCAGTACGGACAGGGCTGAAAAACTGTTTTTT.

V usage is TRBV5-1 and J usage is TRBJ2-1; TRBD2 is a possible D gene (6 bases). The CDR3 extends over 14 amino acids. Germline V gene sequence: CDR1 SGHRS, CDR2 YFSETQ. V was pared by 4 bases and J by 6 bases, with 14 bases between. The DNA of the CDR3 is TGCGCCAGCAGCCCGGGAGCCGAGGGCAATGAGCAGTTCTTC. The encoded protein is CASSPGAEGNEQFF.

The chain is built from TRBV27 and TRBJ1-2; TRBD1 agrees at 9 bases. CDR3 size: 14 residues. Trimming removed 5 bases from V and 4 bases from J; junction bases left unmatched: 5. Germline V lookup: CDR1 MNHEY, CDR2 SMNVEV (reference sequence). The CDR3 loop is CASSKQGAFYGYTF. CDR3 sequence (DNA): TGTGCCAGCAGTAAACAGGGGGCTTTCTATGGCTACACCTTC.

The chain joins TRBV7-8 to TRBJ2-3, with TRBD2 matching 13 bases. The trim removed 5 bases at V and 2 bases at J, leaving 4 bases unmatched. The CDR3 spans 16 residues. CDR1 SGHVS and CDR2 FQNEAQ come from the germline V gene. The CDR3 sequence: CASSRGLAGHTDTQYF. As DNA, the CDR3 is TGTGCCAGCAGCAGGGGACTAGCGGGGCACACAGATACGCAGTATTTT. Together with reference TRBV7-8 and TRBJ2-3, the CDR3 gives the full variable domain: GAGVSQSPRYKVAKRGQDVALRCDPISGHVSLFWYQQALGQGPEFLTYFQNEAQLDKSGLPSDRFFAERPEGSVSTLKIQRTQQEDSAVYLCASSRGLAGHTDTQYFGPGTRLTVL.

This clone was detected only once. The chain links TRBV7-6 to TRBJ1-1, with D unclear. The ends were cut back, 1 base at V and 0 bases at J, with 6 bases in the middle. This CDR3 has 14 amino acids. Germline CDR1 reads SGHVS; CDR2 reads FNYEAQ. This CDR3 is CASSLGQLNTEAFF. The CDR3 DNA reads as TGTGCCAGCAGCTTAGGGCAATTGAACACTGAAGCTTTCTTT.

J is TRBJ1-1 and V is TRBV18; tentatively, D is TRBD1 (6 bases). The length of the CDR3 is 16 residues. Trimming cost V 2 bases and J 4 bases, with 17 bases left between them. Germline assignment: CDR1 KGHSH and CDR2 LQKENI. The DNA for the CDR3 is TGTGCCAGCTCACCAACGAAAACAGGGTCGACCACTGAAGCTTTCTTT. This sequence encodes CASSPTKTGSTTEAFF.

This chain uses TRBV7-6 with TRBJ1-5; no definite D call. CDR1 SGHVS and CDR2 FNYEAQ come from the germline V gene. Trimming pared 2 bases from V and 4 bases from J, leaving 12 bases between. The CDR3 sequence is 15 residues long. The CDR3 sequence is CASSLTGLENQPQHF. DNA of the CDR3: TGTGCCAGCAGCTTAACCGGGTTAGAGAATCAGCCCCAGCATTTT.

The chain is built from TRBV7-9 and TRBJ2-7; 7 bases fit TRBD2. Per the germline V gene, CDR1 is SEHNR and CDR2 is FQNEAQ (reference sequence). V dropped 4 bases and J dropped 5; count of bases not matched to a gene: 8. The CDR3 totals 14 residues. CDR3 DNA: TGTGCCAGCAGCTCCGCCGGGACTACTCACGAGCAGTACTTC. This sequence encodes CASSSAGTTHEQYF.

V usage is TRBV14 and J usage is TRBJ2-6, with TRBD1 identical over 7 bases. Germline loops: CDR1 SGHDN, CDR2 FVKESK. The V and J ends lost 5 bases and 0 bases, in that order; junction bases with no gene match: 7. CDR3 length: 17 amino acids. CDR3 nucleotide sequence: TGTGCCAGCAGCTCGGGACAGTTATTCTCTGGGGCCAACGTCCTGACTTTC. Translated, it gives CASSSGQLFSGANVLTF.

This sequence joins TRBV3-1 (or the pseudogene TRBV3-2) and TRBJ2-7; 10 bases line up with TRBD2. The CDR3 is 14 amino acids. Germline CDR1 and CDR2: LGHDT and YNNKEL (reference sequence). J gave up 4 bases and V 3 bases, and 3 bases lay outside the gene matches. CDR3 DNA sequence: TGTGCCAGCAGCCATCTAGCGGGGGCTTACGAGCAGTACTTC. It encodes CASSHLAGAYEQYF.

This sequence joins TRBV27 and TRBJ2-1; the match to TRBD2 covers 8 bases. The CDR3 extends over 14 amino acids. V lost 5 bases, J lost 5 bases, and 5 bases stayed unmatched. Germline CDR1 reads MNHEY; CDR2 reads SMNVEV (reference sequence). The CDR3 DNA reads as TGTGCCAGCAGTCTCGGGACTAGTCACAATGAGCAGTTCTTC. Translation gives CASSLGTSHNEQFF.

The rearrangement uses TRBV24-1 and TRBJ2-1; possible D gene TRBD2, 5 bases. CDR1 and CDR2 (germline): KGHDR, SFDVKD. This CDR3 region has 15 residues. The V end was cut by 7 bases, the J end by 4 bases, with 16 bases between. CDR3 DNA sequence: TGTGCCACCAGCTCTAGCCGTGGTACGTACAATGAGCAGTTCTTC. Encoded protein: CATSSSRGTYNEQFF.

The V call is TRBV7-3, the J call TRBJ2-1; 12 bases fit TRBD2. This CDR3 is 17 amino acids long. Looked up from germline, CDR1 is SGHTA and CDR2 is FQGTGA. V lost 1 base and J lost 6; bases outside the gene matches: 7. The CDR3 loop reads CASSLNLAGGPGNEQFF. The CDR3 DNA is TGTGCCAGCAGCTTAAATCTAGCGGGAGGGCCGGGCAATGAGCAGTTCTTC.

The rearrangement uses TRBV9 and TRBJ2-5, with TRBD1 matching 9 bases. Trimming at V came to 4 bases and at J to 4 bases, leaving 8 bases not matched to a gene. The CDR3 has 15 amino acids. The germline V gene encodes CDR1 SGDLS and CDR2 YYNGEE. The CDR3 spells CASSIGQGNGETQYF. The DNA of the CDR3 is TGTGCCAGCAGCATAGGACAGGGGAACGGAGAGACCCAGTACTTC.

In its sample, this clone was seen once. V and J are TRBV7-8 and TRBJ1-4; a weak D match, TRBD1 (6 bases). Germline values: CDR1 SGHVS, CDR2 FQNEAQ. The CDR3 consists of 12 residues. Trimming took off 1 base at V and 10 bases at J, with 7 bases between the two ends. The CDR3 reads CASSLEGGKLFF. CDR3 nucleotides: TGTGCCAGCAGCTTAGAAGGGGGAAAACTGTTTTTT.